A single sample gave rise to the 4 T cell receptor beta chains below, sequenced in a study of cytomegalovirus exposure and HLA in healthy donors. The data were produced by immunoSEQ multiplex PCR, yet TCRdb's version contains in-frame clones alone and is incomplete. The sample includes 90,000 to 150,000 clones, less than 90% seen only once; the top ten take about 4.5%. Sequencing input: PBMCs. The receptors derive from a man between 18 and 35 years old in good health and CMV-seropositive.

V gene TRBV19 combines with J gene TRBJ1-2, with 7 bases lining up with TRBD1. CDR1 is LNHDA, CDR2 SQIVND, per germline (reference sequence). After removal of 8 bases from V and 7 bases from J, the junction contained 7 bases not matched to a gene. The CDR3 is 12 amino acids. CDR3 nucleotides: TGTGCCAGTCGGCGACAGGGTGGTGGCTACACCTTC. It encodes CASRRQGGGYTF.

The J gene is TRBJ1-2, the V gene TRBV2, with TRBD1 identical over 9 bases. The ends lost 4 bases at V and 4 bases at J; junction bases unmatched: 10. This CDR3 spans 16 amino acids. CDR1 and CDR2 from the germline V gene are SNHLY and FYNNEI. CDR3 sequence reads: CASSVGLDRGIYGYTF. CDR3 DNA: TGTGCCAGCAGTGTAGGGTTGGACAGGGGCATCTATGGCTACACCTTC.

The chain employs TRBV2 and TRBJ1-2; TRBD1 matches at 8 bases. The length of the CDR3 is 15 residues. CDR1 and CDR2 (germline): SNHLY, FYNNEI. Trimming at V came to 7 bases and at J to 4 bases, leaving 11 bases not matched to a gene. The CDR3 nucleotides read TGTGCCAGCAACATCGACCTACAGGGGGTCTATGGCTACACCTTC. This sequence encodes CASNIDLQGVYGYTF.

The genes are TRBV7-6 and TRBJ1-2; D is ambiguous. CDR1 and CDR2 (germline): SGHVS, FNYEAQ. Trimming took 6 bases from V and 4 from J, leaving 12 bases between them. The CDR3 runs to 13 residues. The CDR3 is CASSYTAAYGYTF. The CDR3 bases are TGTGCCAGCAGTTATACTGCGGCCTATGGCTACACCTTC.